What follows describes a single TCR beta chain. Version v3.0 of the immunoSEQ assay was performed at survey level. Sequencing was directed toward about 40,000-55,000 T-cell genomes in each sample. TCRdb's copy holds only in-frame clones and misses some; the assay was immunoSEQ multiplex PCR. This sample carries about 35,000 clones, approximately 72% of them seen once, and the ten largest clones take roughly 3.5%. This sample was taken from a study of long-term antiretroviral therapy in people with HIV. Per the germline V gene, CDR1 is SNHLY and CDR2 is FYNNEI. Deletions cut 3 bases from V and 4 bases from J, with 15 bases between. The CDR3 covers 15 residues.

The clonotype originates from a man in his forties or fifties with HIV. The rearrangement uses TRBV2 and TRBJ1-1; the D is unclear. The sequenced sample was unsorted PBMCs, obtained 3 years after starting antiretroviral therapy. The CDR3 protein is CASSEKEEGSTEAFF. In DNA form, the CDR3 reads TGTGCCAGCAGTGAGAAAGAGGAAGGTAGCACTGAAGCTTTCTTT.